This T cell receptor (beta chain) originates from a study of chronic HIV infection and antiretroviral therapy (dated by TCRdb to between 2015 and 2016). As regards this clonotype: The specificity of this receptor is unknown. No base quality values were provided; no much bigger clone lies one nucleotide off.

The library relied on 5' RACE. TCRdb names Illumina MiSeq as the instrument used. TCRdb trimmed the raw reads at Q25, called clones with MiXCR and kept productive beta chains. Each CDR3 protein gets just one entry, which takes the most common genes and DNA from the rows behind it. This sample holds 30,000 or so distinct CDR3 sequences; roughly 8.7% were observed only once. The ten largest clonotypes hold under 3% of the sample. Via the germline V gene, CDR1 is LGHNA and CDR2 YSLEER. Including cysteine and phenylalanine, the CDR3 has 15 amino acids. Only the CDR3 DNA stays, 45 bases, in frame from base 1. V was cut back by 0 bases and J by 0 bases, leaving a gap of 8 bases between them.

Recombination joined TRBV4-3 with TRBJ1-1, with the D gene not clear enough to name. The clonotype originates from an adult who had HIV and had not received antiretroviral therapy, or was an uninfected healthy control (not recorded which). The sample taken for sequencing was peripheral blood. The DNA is TGCGCCAGCAGCCAAGATCAGCAAATGAACACTGAAGCTTTCTTT. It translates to CASSQDQQMNTEAFF.